The 20 T cell receptor beta chains presented below share a single source sample, sequenced in a study of cytomegalovirus exposure and HLA in healthy donors. Primers included in the PCR were 60 Vbeta and 13 Jbeta primers. Here immunoSEQ multiplex PCR was the method, and the copy in TCRdb shows in-frame clones only, minus some. This table holds 140,000 to 150,000 clones, 78% found once. The sample taken for sequencing was PBMCs. The receptors derive from a female donor in good health and CMV-seronegative.

The chain couples TRBV9 to TRBJ1-3; tentatively, D is TRBD1 (5 bases). From germline, CDR1 is SGDLS and CDR2 YYNGEE. V dropped 0 bases and J dropped 5 bases, with 15 bases sitting between them. The CDR3 extends over 16 amino acids. CDR3 nucleotide sequence: TGTGCCAGCAGCGTAGAGGGGACTAGGGTGCGAAACACCATATATTTT. It codes for CASSVEGTRVRNTIYF.

This clone was seen just once. V usage is TRBV10-2 and J usage is TRBJ1-4; D possibly corresponds to TRBD1 (6 bases). The CDR3 is 14 residues long. Trimming removed 3 bases at V and 8 bases at J, with 13 bases between. The germline gives CDR1 WSHSY, CDR2 SAAADI. DNA of the CDR3: TGCGCCAGCAGTGAATCCCAGGGGTTGGAAAAACTGTTTTTT. This gives the protein CASSESQGLEKLFF.

The chain couples TRBV7-2 to TRBJ2-2; 11 bases map to TRBD1. This CDR3 contains 18 residues. Germline V gene data show CDR1 as SGHTA and CDR2 as FQGNSA. V lost 4 bases and J lost 7; bases outside the gene matches: 14. CDR3 sequence: CASSSWTGGLGVLGELFF. The CDR3 DNA reads TGTGCCAGCAGCTCCTGGACAGGGGGCCTGGGTGTACTCGGGGAGCTGTTTTTT. Together with reference TRBV7-2 and TRBJ2-2, the CDR3 gives the full variable domain: GAGVSQSPSNKVTEKGKDVELRCDPISGHTALYWYRQSLGQGLEFLIYFQGNSAPDKSGLPSDRFSAERTGGSVSTLTIQRTQQEDSAVYLCASSSWTGGLGVLGELFFGEGSRLTVL.

CDR3 bases: TGTGCCAGTAGTCTCTGGACAGGAGTAAACACCGGGGAGCTGTTTTTT. Amino acid sequence: CASSLWTGVNTGELFF. V and J are TRBV19 and TRBJ2-2, with TRBD1 identical over 7 bases. V gave up 5 bases and J gave up 2 bases; unmatched junction bases: 8. The CDR3 covers 16 residues. Germline values: CDR1 LNHDA, CDR2 SQIVND (reference sequence). The complete variable domain, with remaining parts taken from reference TRBV19 and TRBJ2-2, reads DGGITQSPKYLFRKEGQNVTLSCEQNLNHDAMYWYRQDPGQGLRLIYYSQIVNDFQKGDIAEGYSVSREKKESFPLTVTSAQKNPTAFYLCASSLWTGVNTGELFFGEGSRLTVL.

The V call is TRBV9, the J call TRBJ2-1; D remains ambiguous. Germline V gene lookup returns CDR1 SGDLS and CDR2 YYNGEE. V gave up 0 bases and J gave up 4 bases, with 8 bases separating them. The CDR3 runs 14 residues. CDR3 DNA sequence: TGTGCCAGCAGCGTAGTGTCGACTTACAATGAGCAGTTCTTC. Translating it yields CASSVVSTYNEQFF.

The chain recombines TRBV30 with TRBJ1-6; 9 nucleotides line up with TRBD1. The CDR3 is 17 residues long. Germline V lookup: CDR1 GTSNPN, CDR2 SVGIG (reference sequence). J was trimmed by 9 bases and V by 2 bases; bases with no gene match: 14. CDR3 residues: CAWSPPGQGLRSSPLHF. As DNA, the CDR3 is TGTGCCTGGAGTCCCCCGGGACAGGGACTGCGTAGTTCACCCCTCCACTTT.

This chain joins TRBV6-1 and TRBJ1-2; D remains ambiguous. Trimming pared 7 bases from V and 2 bases from J, leaving 14 bases between. The CDR3 is 14 residues long. In germline, CDR1 is MNHNS, CDR2 SASEGT. The CDR3 DNA reads TGTGCCAGCAAGGGAGGGCCACCGAACTATGGCTACACCTTC. Its protein is CASKGGPPNYGYTF.

The J gene is TRBJ2-7, the V gene TRBV6-1; 8 positions match TRBD1. Germline V gives CDR1 MNHNS, CDR2 SASEGT. The CDR3 runs to 18 residues. V shed 0 bases, J shed 2 bases, and the junction held 12 bases outside the gene matches. The CDR3, as DNA: TGTGCCAGCAGTGAAGCAACCTTCAGGGGGCGGGTTACCTACGAGCAGTACTTC. It yields the protein CASSEATFRGRVTYEQYF.

The chain carries TRBV19 and TRBJ2-3; 10 positions match TRBD1. Germline CDR1 LNHDA, CDR2 SQIVND (reference sequence). The CDR3 runs to 15 residues. V dropped 6 bases and J dropped 4; count of bases not matched to a gene: 7. The CDR3 sequence is CASSADRGHSDTQYF. As DNA, the CDR3 is TGTGCCAGTAGCGCTGACAGGGGGCACTCAGATACGCAGTATTTT.

The V and J genes are TRBV7-2 and TRBJ2-3; D ambiguous. Germline CDR1 reads SGHTA; CDR2 reads FQGNSA. V was clipped by 3 bases and J by 3 bases, with 7 bases between them. The CDR3 is 13 amino acids. This CDR3 reads CASSFSGTDTQYF. The CDR3 bases are TGTGCCAGCAGCTTCTCCGGGACAGATACGCAGTATTTT.

V usage is TRBV27 and J usage is TRBJ1-2; D is ambiguous. CDR1 is MNHEY, CDR2 SMNVEV, per germline (reference sequence). V dropped 1 base and J dropped 3 bases, with 9 bases sitting between them. This CDR3 has 14 residues. The CDR3 DNA follows: TGTGCCAGCAGTTTATTTAGCGGAGACTATGGCTACACCTTC. This encodes CASSLFSGDYGYTF.

This chain joins TRBV5-4 and TRBJ2-7; D may be TRBD1 (5 bases). This CDR3 is 13 amino acids long. Germline V gene data show CDR1 as SGHNT and CDR2 as YYREEE (reference sequence). V was pared by 4 bases and J by 9 bases, with 17 bases between. CDR3: CASSMTDGPMQYF. CDR3 coding DNA: TGTGCCAGCAGCATGACAGACGGGCCAATGCAGTACTTC.

V is TRBV7-9 and J is TRBJ1-2; a weak D match, TRBD1 (5 bases). Germline assignment: CDR1 SEHNR and CDR2 FQNEAQ (reference sequence). The V gene lost 2 bases and the J gene lost 4 bases, with 14 bases spanning the gap. The CDR3 loop spans 15 amino acids. CDR3 coding DNA: TGTGCCAGCAGCTTAATTAGTAGGGGTACCTATGGCTACACCTTC. Protein product: CASSLISRGTYGYTF. The variable domain in full, with the rest retrieved from reference TRBV7-9 and TRBJ1-2, is DTGVSQNPRHKITKRGQNVTFRCDPISEHNRLYWYRQTLGQGPEFLTYFQNEAQLEKSRLLSDRFSAERPKGSFSTLEIQRTEQGDSAMYLCASSLISRGTYGYTFGSGTRLTVV.

The J gene is TRBJ1-2, the V gene TRBV28; TRBD1 might be the D (5 bases). Germline assignment: CDR1 MDHEN and CDR2 SYDVKM. V was shortened by 7 bases and J by 4 bases, with 16 bases between the two germline ends. The length of the CDR3 is 14 residues. CDR3 bases: TGTGCCAGCACCCGCTCCACAGGAGCCTATGGCTACACCTTC. Protein product: CASTRSTGAYGYTF.

This chain uses TRBV19 with TRBJ2-7; possibly TRBD2 for D (5 bases). From germline, CDR1 is LNHDA and CDR2 SQIVND (reference sequence). The V end lost 3 bases, the J end lost 1 base, and 13 bases lay between the germline ends. The CDR3 runs 15 residues. The CDR3 DNA follows: TGTGCCAGTAGTATCGTGTCAGGAGGATCCTACGAGCAGTACTTC. Translating it yields CASSIVSGGSYEQYF.

V gene TRBV30 combines with J gene TRBJ1-6; D remains unclear. V was cut by 2 bases and J by 9 bases, with 5 bases left in between. Germline lookup yields CDR1 GTSNPN and CDR2 SVGIG (reference sequence). This CDR3 contains 11 residues. The CDR3 protein is CAWSISSPLHF. CDR3 nucleotide sequence: TGTGCCTGGAGTATCAGTTCACCCCTCCACTTT.

The chain joins TRBV2 to TRBJ1-5, with 7 bases fitting TRBD1. The CDR3 contains 15 residues. Germline assignment: CDR1 SNHLY and CDR2 FYNNEI. Unmatched junction bases numbered 10, after V lost 7 bases and J lost 4 bases. CDR3 coding DNA: TGTGCCAGCACCGCGACAGGGTACGAAAATCAGCCCCAGCATTTT. Amino acid sequence: CASTATGYENQPQHF.

The CDR3 coding sequence is TGTGCCTTAAGCGCGACCTATGGCTACACCTTC. This encodes CALSATYGYTF. The chain links TRBV30 to TRBJ1-2; D remains ambiguous. Germline loops: CDR1 GTSNPN, CDR2 SVGIG (reference sequence). Trimming took off 7 bases at V and 4 bases at J, with 10 bases between the two ends. CDR3 length equals 11 residues.

This clone was found once. CDR3 coding DNA: TGTGCCAGTAGTATTATCGGGGGGGCGTGGGGGGCCAACGTCCTGACTTTC. This translates into CASSIIGGAWGANVLTF. This chain links TRBV19 with TRBJ2-6; 8 bases match TRBD2. Germline V CDR1 and CDR2: LNHDA, SQIVND (reference sequence). This CDR3 spans 17 amino acids. Unmatched junction bases numbered 8, after V lost 3 bases and J lost 4 bases.

CDR3 sequence: CASSTIQGDTGELFF. The CDR3 DNA follows: TGCGCCAGCAGCACTATACAGGGGGACACCGGGGAGCTGTTTTTT. This chain uses TRBV5-1 with TRBJ2-2; 8 bases agree with TRBD1. The CDR3 length is 15 residues. Germline loops: CDR1 SGHRS, CDR2 YFSETQ. V trimming: 4 bases; J trimming: 3 bases; junction bases outside the gene matches: 5.